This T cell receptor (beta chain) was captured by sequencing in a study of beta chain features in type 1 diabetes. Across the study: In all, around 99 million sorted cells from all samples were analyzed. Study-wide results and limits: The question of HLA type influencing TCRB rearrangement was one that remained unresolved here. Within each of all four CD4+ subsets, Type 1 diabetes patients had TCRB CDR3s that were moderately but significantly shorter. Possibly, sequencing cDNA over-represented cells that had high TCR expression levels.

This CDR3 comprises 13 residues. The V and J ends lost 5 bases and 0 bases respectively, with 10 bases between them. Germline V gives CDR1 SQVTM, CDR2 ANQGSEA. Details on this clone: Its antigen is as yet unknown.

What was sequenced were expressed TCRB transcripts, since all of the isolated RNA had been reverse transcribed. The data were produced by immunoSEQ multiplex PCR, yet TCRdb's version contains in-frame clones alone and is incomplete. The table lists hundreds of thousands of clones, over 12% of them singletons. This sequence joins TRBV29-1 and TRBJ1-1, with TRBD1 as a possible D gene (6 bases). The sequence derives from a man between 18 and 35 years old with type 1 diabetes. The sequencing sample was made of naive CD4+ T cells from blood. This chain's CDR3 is CSVHTGMNTEAFF. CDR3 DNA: TGCAGCGTTCACACAGGGATGAACACTGAAGCTTTCTTT.